Listed below are T cell receptor beta chains from one sample, sequenced in a study of blood T cell repertoires in COVID-19. TCRdb's table, derived via immunoSEQ multiplex PCR, lists solely in-frame clones and lacks some. The sample consists of 60,000 to 80,000 clones, roughly 89% of them appearing once. What was sequenced was peripheral blood. These receptors were taken from a man aged 55 to 70 with acute or convalescent COVID-19. Both conserved end residues are part of each CDR3.

V	J	CDR3
TRBV9	TRBJ1-1	CASSADDRQRNTEAFF
TRBV28	TRBJ2-5	CASCLGVGRAKGETQYF
TRBV2	TRBJ1-2	CASRPTGHANYGYTF
TRBV6-5	TRBJ1-4	CAARQGPSTNEKLFF
TRBV19	TRBJ2-6	CASSPSDVRGLRANVLTF
TRBV4-1	TRBJ1-3	CASSRSNRDQRAGNTIYF
TRBV24-1	TRBJ2-1	CATSTGMYNEQFF
TRBV5-1	TRBJ1-1	CASSLVAGTEAFF
TRBV3-1/TRBV3-2	TRBJ2-5	CASGTSGGGETQYF
TRBV24-1	TRBJ2-1	CATSEWDSYNEQFF
TRBV3-1/TRBV3-2	TRBJ2-2	CASSFPPRGGTGELFF
TRBV27	TRBJ2-7	CASSTGLLKRVQYF
TRBV2	TRBJ2-2	CASSGQNTGELFF
TRBV5-1	TRBJ2-3	CASSSPGWGLSDTQYF
TRBV27	TRBJ1-2	CASRTGGADRGLTNYGYTF
TRBV4-2	TRBJ1-2	CASSQDGRIYGYTF